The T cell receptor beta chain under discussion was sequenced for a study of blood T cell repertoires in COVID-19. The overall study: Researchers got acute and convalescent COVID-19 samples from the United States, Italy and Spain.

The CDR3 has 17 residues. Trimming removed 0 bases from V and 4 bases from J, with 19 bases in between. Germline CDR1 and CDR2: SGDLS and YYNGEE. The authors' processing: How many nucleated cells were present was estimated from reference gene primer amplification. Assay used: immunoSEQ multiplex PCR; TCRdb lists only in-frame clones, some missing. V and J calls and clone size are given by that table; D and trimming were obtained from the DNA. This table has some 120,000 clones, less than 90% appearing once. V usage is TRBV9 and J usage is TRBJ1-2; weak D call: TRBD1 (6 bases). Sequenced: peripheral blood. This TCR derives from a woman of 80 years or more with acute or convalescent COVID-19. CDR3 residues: CASSVAKEAGVLYGYTF. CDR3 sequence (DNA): TGTGCCAGCAGCGTAGCTAAGGAGGCAGGGGTCCTCTATGGCTACACCTTC.